This TCR beta chain was recorded in a study of shared clonotypes between healthy human individuals. Study results and limitations: Larger estimated richness was generally recorded for naive subsets relative to memory subsets.

A word on this clone: Its antigen is not known.

Repertoires were generated with immunoSEQ multiplex PCR, while TCRdb's copy carries only in-frame clones and drops some. The table has 2 million to 2.5 million clones, approximately 94% seen once. CDR1 is KGHSH and CDR2 is LQKENI in the germline V gene. The CDR3 has 16 amino acids. Trimming removed 4 bases from V and 3 bases from J; junction bases left unmatched: 8. The receptor was isolated from a man aged 18 to 30 in good health. Sequencing was performed on naive CD4+ T cells sorted from blood. Subset reported: CD45RA+ positively selected. The V call is TRBV18, the J call TRBJ1-5; 8 nucleotides line up with TRBD1. The CDR3 region has the DNA TGTGCCAGCTCACGGGCGGACAGGGTTACCAATCAGCCCCAGCATTTT. It yields the protein CASSRADRVTNQPQHF.